A single sample is the source of the 2 T cell receptor beta chains below, sequenced in a study of cytomegalovirus exposure and HLA in healthy donors. With 60 Vbeta and 13 Jbeta primers, the PCR was carried out. Libraries were prepared by immunoSEQ multiplex PCR; TCRdb keeps only in-frame clonotypes and omits some of them. Among some 110,000 clones, under 85% were seen once, and the ten largest hold about 5.9%. Sample: PBMCs. All receptors come from a man aged 18 to 29 in good health and CMV-seronegative.

The chain links TRBV5-6 to TRBJ1-1; D is undetermined. In germline, CDR1 is SGHDT, CDR2 YYEEEE. The CDR3 extends over 13 amino acids. Trimming removed 0 bases at V and 5 bases at J, with 8 bases between. CDR3 nucleotide sequence: TGTGCCAGCAGCTTGGCAGGTTTGACTGAAGCTTTCTTT. Its translation: CASSLAGLTEAFF. The whole variable domain, remainder taken from reference TRBV5-6 and TRBJ1-1, is DAGVTQSPTHLIKTRGQQVTLRCSPKSGHDTVSWYQQALGQGPQFIFQYYEEEERQRGNFPDRFSGHQFPNYSSELNVNALLLGDSALYLCASSLAGLTEAFFGQGTRLTVV.

The chain uses TRBV18 and TRBJ2-7; D might be TRBD2 (5 bases). Trimming took off 2 bases at V and 5 bases at J, with 7 bases between the two ends. This CDR3 contains 12 residues. CDR1 is KGHSH, CDR2 LQKENI, per germline. DNA for the CDR3: TGTGCCAGCTCACCAATCGGGGACGAGCAGTACTTC. Translation: CASSPIGDEQYF. The whole variable domain, remainder taken from reference TRBV18 and TRBJ2-7, is NAGVMQNPRHLVRRRGQEARLRCSPMKGHSHVYWYRQLPEEGLKFMVYLQKENIIDESGMPKERFSAEFPKEGPSILRIQQVVRGDSAAYFCASSPIGDEQYFGPGTRLTVT.